These T cell receptor beta chains were read from a single sample in a study of T cells after yellow fever vaccination. One entry per CDR3 protein results from TCRdb running MiXCR on the 5' RACE reads. The sample has 450,000 to 650,000 distinct CDR3 sequences, approximately 12% seen once. The source was PBMCs, collected on the day of the yellow fever booster vaccination. Receptor source: a man aged 25 to 45 who received the YFV17D yellow fever vaccine. Each CDR3 is given with its conserved first and last residue. A D gene is named only where the DNA matches it firmly. Clone size is stated in some rows and not others, as once, few, many or a class when expanded.

d_call: .; v_call: TRBV6-5; clone_size: few; cdr3_aa: CASSYEGGALGTEAFF
d_call: TRBD2; v_call: TRBV7-8; clone_size: few; cdr3_aa: CASSLARTSGTEQYF
d_call: TRBD2; v_call: TRBV6-1; clone_size: .; cdr3_aa: CASSPISGKVGRSTDTQYF
d_call: TRBD1; v_call: TRBV4-2; clone_size: few; cdr3_aa: CASSHGQVGGGNQPQHF
d_call: .; v_call: TRBV29-1; clone_size: .; cdr3_aa: CSAGRMNTEAFF
d_call: .; v_call: TRBV29-1; clone_size: few; cdr3_aa: CSAEAPNTGELFF
d_call: TRBD2; v_call: TRBV28; clone_size: .; cdr3_aa: CASRPAGGEQYF
d_call: TRBD2; v_call: TRBV27; clone_size: .; cdr3_aa: CASSKREVADTQYF
d_call: .; v_call: TRBV4-3; clone_size: .; cdr3_aa: CASSQEVHQETQYF
d_call: .; v_call: TRBV20-1; clone_size: few; cdr3_aa: CSARPLSGANVLTF
d_call: .; v_call: TRBV5-1; clone_size: .; cdr3_aa: CASSPGSLGTDTQYF
d_call: TRBD1; v_call: TRBV14; clone_size: .; cdr3_aa: CASSRAGTEETQYF
d_call: .; v_call: TRBV7-3; clone_size: few; cdr3_aa: CASSLQVRGEQFF
d_call: TRBD2; v_call: TRBV6-2/TRBV6-3; clone_size: few; cdr3_aa: CASSSLAGVDIQYF
d_call: TRBD2; v_call: TRBV4-3; clone_size: many; cdr3_aa: CASRLAGSDTQYF
d_call: .; v_call: TRBV7-2; clone_size: many; cdr3_aa: CASRSGTATGELFF
d_call: TRBD2; v_call: TRBV6-2/TRBV6-3; clone_size: .; cdr3_aa: CASLAGDRDEQYF
d_call: .; v_call: TRBV5-6; clone_size: .; cdr3_aa: CASSLAGRPNQPQHF
d_call: .; v_call: TRBV29-1; clone_size: .; cdr3_aa: CSVPGEGSQETQYF
d_call: .; v_call: TRBV5-6; clone_size: .; cdr3_aa: CASSLERGYSYEQYF
d_call: .; v_call: TRBV7-2; clone_size: few; cdr3_aa: CASSYFQDTQYF
d_call: TRBD1; v_call: TRBV6-2/TRBV6-3; clone_size: .; cdr3_aa: CASSYGQGISYEQYF
d_call: TRBD2; v_call: TRBV12-3/TRBV12-4; clone_size: few; cdr3_aa: CASSTTPYREATDTQYF
d_call: .; v_call: TRBV7-2; clone_size: few; cdr3_aa: CASSPVRAGVVGYTF
d_call: .; v_call: TRBV20-1; clone_size: few; cdr3_aa: CSGSLWDNNEQFF
d_call: TRBD1; v_call: TRBV29-1; clone_size: .; cdr3_aa: CSARQGQYNEQFF
d_call: .; v_call: TRBV6-1; clone_size: few; cdr3_aa: CASSPIGQKSSYEQYF
d_call: .; v_call: TRBV11-2; clone_size: .; cdr3_aa: CASSLANSYEQYF
d_call: .; v_call: TRBV27; clone_size: few; cdr3_aa: CASSLIVGTDTQYF
d_call: .; v_call: TRBV10-3; clone_size: .; cdr3_aa: CAMARELDTQYF
d_call: TRBD2; v_call: TRBV18; clone_size: .; cdr3_aa: CASSSLAGADEQFF
d_call: .; v_call: TRBV20-1; clone_size: .; cdr3_aa: CSTGPLSPSTDTQYF
d_call: .; v_call: TRBV5-1; clone_size: few; cdr3_aa: CASSIKSATNEKLFF
d_call: TRBD2; v_call: TRBV25-1; clone_size: few; cdr3_aa: CASSRVQRGETQYF
d_call: .; v_call: TRBV6-5; clone_size: .; cdr3_aa: CASSYQVDYGYTF
d_call: .; v_call: TRBV7-2; clone_size: .; cdr3_aa: CATFSLPGELFF
d_call: TRBD2; v_call: TRBV28; clone_size: few; cdr3_aa: CASNRLAGGRELFF
d_call: .; v_call: TRBV7-9; clone_size: few; cdr3_aa: CASTHRRSGNTIYF
d_call: .; v_call: TRBV10-3; clone_size: few; cdr3_aa: CAISDRVGTEAFF
d_call: .; v_call: TRBV6-1; clone_size: .; cdr3_aa: CASRVADSETQYF
d_call: TRBD2; v_call: TRBV11-2; clone_size: many; cdr3_aa: CASSLPVSGSPYNEQFF
d_call: TRBD1; v_call: TRBV15; clone_size: .; cdr3_aa: CATSQGAPQYF
d_call: .; v_call: TRBV11-2; clone_size: few; cdr3_aa: CASSRSLYSEDRETQYF
d_call: TRBD1; v_call: TRBV28; clone_size: .; cdr3_aa: CATESGQGILETQYF
d_call: .; v_call: TRBV20-1; clone_size: .; cdr3_aa: CSAISVTLETQYF
d_call: TRBD2; v_call: TRBV7-2; clone_size: .; cdr3_aa: CASSLVAGVRYF
d_call: .; v_call: TRBV6-1; clone_size: many; cdr3_aa: CASRSSGAAGRETQYF
d_call: .; v_call: TRBV29-1; clone_size: .; cdr3_aa: CSVEMDNTGELFF
d_call: .; v_call: TRBV11-2; clone_size: few; cdr3_aa: CASSLRMVPGVPSYEQYF